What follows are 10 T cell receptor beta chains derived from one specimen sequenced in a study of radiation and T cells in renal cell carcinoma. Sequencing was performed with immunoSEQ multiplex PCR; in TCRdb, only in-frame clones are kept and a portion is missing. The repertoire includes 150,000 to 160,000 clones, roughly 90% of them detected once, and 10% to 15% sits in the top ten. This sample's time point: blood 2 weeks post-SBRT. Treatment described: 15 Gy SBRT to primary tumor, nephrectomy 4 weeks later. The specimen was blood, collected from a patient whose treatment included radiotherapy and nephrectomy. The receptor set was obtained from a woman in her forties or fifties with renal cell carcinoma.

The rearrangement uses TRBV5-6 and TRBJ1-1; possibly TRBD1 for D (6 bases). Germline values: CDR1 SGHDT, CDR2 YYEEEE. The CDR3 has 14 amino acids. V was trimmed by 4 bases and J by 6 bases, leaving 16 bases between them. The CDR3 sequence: CASSNRGGVAEAFF. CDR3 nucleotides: TGTGCCAGCAGCAATCGAGGGGGTGTTGCTGAAGCTTTCTTT.

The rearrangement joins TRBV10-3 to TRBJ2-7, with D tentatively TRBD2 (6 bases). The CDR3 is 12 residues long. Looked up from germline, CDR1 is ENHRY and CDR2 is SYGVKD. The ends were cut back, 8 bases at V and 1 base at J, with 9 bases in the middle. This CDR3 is CAIGGNSYEQYF. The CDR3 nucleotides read TGTGCCATCGGGGGGAATTCCTACGAGCAGTACTTC.

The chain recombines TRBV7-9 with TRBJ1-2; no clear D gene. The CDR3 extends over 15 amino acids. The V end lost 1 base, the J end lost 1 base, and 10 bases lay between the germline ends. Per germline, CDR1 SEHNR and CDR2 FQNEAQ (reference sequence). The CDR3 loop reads CASSLGQGFNYGYTF. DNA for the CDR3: TGTGCCAGCAGCTTAGGACAAGGATTTAACTATGGCTACACCTTC.

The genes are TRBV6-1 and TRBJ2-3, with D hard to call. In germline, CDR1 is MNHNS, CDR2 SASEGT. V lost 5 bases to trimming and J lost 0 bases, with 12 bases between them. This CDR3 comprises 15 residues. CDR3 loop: CASSLAVLSTDTQYF. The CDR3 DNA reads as TGTGCCAGCAGTTTAGCCGTACTTAGCACAGATACGCAGTATTTT.

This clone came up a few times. The CDR3 protein is CAWTRGRDSGANVLTF. CDR3 nucleotides: TGTGCCTGGACACGGGGAAGGGACTCTGGGGCCAACGTCCTGACTTTC. The chain uses TRBV30 and TRBJ2-6; the D gene is possibly TRBD2 (5 bases). Germline V gives CDR1 GTSNPN, CDR2 SVGIG (reference sequence). V shed 4 bases and J shed 0 bases, with 13 bases lying between them. This CDR3 is 16 amino acids long.

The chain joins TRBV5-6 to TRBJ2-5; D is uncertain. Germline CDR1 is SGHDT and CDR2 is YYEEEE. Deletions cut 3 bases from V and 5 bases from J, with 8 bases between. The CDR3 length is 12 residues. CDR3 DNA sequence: TGTGCCAGCAGCTCACCTCTGGAGACCCAGTACTTC. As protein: CASSSPLETQYF.

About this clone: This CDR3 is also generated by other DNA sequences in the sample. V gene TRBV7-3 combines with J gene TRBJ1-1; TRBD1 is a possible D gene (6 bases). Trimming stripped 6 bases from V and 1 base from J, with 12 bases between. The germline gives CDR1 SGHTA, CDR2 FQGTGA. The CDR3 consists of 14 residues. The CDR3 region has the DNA TGTGCCAGCAGTTTAGGGGGGAGGAACACTGAAGCTTTCTTT. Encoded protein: CASSLGGRNTEAFF.

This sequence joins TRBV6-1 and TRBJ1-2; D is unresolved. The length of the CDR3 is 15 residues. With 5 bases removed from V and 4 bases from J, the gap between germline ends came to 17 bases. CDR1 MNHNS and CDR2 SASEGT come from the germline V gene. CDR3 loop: CASSTESLAGYGYTF. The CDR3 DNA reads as TGTGCCAGCAGTACGGAATCTCTGGCGGGCTATGGCTACACCTTC.

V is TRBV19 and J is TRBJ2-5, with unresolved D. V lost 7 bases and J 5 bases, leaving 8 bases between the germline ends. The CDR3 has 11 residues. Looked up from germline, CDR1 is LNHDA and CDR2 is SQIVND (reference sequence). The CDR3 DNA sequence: TGTGCCAGTAAGGTCGGGGAGACCCAGTACTTC. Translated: CASKVGETQYF.

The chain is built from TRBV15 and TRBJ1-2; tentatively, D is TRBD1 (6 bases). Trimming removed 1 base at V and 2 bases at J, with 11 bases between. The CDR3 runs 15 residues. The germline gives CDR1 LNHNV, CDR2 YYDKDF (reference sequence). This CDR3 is CATSRGGQGNYGYTF. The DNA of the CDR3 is TGTGCCACCAGCAGAGGCGGCCAGGGGAACTATGGCTACACCTTC.